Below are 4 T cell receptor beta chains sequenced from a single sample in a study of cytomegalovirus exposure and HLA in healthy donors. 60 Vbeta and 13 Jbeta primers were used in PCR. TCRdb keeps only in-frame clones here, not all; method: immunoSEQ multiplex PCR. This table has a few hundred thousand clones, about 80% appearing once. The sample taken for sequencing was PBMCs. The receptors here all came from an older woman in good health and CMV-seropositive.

CDR3 in DNA: TGTGCCAGCACCCGGACAGCTTACACTGAAGCTTTCTTT. Protein sequence: CASTRTAYTEAFF. The chain employs TRBV7-9 and TRBJ1-1; D perhaps matches TRBD1 (6 bases). Germline CDR1 and CDR2: SEHNR and FQNEAQ (reference sequence). The CDR3 is 13 amino acids. Trimming removed 7 bases at V and 3 bases at J, with 12 bases between.

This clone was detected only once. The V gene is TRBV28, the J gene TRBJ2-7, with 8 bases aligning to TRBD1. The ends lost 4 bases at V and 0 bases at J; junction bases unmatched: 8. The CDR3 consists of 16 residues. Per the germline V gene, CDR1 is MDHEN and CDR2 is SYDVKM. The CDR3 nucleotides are TGTGCCAGCAGTTCTCCCGGGACAGGTACCTCCTACGAGCAGTACTTC. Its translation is CASSSPGTGTSYEQYF.

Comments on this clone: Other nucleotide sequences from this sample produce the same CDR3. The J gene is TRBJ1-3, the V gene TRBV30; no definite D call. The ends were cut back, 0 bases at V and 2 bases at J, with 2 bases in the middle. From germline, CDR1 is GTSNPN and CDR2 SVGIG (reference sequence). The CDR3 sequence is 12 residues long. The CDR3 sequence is CAWSVTGNTIYF. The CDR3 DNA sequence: TGTGCCTGGAGTGTCACTGGAAACACCATATATTTT.

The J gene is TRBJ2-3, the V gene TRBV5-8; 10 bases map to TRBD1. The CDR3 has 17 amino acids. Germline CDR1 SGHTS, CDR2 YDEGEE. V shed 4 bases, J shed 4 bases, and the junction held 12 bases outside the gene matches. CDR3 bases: TGTGCCAGCAGCCTGGGCCTAGGGACAGGGGACGCAGATACGCAGTATTTT. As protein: CASSLGLGTGDADTQYF.